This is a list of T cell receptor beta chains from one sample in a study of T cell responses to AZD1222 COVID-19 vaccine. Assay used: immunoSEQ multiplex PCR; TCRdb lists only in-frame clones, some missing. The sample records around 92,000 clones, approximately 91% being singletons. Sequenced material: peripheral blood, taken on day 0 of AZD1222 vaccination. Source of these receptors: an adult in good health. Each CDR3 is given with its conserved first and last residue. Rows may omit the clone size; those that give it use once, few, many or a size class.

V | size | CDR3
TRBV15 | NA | CATSRVRETQYF
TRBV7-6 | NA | CASSSTGLGEKLFF
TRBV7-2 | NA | CASSQDRDSAFF
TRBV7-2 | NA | CASSLDDRILYEQYF
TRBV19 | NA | CASTGTVALDQPQHF
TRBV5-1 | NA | CASSLTGTGDYSPLHF
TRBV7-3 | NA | CASTNSASGANVLTF
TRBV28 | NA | CASSLIGSGNTIYF
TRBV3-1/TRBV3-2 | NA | CASSQSLQNLGNTIYF
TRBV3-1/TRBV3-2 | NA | CASSQADKGIQYF
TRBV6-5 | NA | CASSRTARYEQYF
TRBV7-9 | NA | CASSPAPGQGYTF
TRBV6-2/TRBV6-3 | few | CASSSLVSNQPQHF
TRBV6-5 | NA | CASSYSTGSGNTIYF
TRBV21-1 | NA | CASSREDYKQETQYF
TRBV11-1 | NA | CASSLGPSSYNEQFF